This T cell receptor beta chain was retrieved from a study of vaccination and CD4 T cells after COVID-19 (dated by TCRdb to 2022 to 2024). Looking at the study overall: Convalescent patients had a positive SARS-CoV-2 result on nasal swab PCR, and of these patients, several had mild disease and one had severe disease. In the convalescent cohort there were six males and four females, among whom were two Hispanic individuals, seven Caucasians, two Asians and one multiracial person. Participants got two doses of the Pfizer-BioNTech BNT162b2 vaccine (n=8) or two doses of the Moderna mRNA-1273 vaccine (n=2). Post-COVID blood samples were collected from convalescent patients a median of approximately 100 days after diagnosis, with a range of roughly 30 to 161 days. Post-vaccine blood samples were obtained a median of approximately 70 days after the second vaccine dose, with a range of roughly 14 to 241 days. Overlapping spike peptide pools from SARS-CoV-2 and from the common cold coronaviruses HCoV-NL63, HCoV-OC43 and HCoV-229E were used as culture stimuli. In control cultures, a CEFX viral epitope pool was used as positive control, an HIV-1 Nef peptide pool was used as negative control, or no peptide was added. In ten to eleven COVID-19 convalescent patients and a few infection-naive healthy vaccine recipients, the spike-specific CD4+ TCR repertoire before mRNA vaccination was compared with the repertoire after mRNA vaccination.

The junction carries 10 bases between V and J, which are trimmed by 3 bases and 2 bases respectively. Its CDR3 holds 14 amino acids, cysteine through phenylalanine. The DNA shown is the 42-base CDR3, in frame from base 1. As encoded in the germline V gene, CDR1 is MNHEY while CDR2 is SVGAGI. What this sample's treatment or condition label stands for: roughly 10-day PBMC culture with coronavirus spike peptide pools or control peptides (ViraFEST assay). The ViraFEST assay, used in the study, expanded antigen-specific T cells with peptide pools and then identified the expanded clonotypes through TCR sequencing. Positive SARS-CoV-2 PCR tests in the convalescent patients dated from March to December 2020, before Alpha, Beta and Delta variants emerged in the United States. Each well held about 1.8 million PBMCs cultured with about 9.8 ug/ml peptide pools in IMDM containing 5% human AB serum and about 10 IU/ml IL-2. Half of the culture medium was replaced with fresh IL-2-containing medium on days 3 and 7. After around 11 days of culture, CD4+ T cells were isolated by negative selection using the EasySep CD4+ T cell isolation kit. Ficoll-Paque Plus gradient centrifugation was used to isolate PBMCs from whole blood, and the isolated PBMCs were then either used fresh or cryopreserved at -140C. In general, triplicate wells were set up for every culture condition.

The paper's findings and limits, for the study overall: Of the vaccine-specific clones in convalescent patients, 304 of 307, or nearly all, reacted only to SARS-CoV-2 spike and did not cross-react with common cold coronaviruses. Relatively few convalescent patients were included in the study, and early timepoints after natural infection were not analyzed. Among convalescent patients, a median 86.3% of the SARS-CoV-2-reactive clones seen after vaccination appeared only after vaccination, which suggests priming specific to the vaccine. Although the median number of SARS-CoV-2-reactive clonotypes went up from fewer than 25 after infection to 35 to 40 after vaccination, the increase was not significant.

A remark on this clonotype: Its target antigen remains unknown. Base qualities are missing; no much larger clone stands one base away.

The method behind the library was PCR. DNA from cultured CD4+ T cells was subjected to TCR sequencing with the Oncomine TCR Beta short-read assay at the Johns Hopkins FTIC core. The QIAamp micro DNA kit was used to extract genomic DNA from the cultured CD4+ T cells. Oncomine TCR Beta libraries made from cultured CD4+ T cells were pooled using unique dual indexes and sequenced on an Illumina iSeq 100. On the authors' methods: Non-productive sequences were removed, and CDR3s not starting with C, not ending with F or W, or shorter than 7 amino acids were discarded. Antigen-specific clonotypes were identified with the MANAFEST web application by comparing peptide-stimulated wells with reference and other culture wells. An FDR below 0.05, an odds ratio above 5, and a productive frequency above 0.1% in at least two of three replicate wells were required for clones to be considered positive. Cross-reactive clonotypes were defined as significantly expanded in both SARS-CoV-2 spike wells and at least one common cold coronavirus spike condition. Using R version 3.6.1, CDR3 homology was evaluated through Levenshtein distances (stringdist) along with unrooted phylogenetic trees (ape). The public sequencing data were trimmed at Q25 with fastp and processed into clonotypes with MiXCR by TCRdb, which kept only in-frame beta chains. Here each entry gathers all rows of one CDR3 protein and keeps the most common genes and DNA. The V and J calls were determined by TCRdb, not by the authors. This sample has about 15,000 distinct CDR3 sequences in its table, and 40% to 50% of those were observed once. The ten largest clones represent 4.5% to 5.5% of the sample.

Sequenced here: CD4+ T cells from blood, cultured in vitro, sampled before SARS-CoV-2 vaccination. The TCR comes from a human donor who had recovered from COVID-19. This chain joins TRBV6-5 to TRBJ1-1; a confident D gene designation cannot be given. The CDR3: CASSYRAQNTEAFF. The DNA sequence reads TGTGCCAGCAGTTATCGGGCCCAAAACACTGAAGCTTTCTTT.